This T cell receptor beta chain was observed in a study of spatial heterogeneity in lung cancer. Germline CDR1 is SGHTS and CDR2 is YDEGEE. V gave up 3 bases and J gave up 6 bases, with 4 bases separating them. The CDR3 covers 11 residues. TCRdb analysed the 5' RACE reads with MiXCR anew, one entry per CDR3 protein. The table has approximately 40,000 distinct CDR3 sequences, roughly 13% seen once; the top ten hold around 54%. This clonotype was seen more than once but under ten times. The time point here: sample taken at primary tumor resection. Samples were obtained from some 70 donors, all untreated early-stage non-small cell lung cancer patients. Unsorted whole RNA samples from tumor, nontumor lung or frozen PBMC were sequenced.

The chain is built from TRBV5-8 and TRBJ2-1; D unresolved. The TCR sequence derives from a male donor with early-stage non-small cell lung cancer. Sequences were derived from PBMCs, sampled at surgery. The CDR3 region has the DNA TGTGCCAGCAGCTGGGGCAATGAGCAGTTCTTC. This translates into CASSWGNEQFF.